This TCR beta chain comes out of a study of siplizumab effects on memory and regulatory T cells (dated by TCRdb to about 2019). In terms of the full investigation: The effect of the anti-CD2 antibody siplizumab on alloreactive T-cell subsets was examined in allogeneic mixed lymphocyte reactions constructed from human PBMCs. The paper's findings and limits, for the study overall: Greater diversity appeared to be present in unstimulated naive T cells than in memory T cells, and a substantial contribution to the alloresponse seemed to be made by naive cells. Of the alloreactive CD4+ clones that could be mapped, the Treg-derived share averaged almost 70% with siplizumab compared with approximately 25% in control reactions. Because sequences below about 10^-5 frequency were poorly captured, only a minor fraction of alloreactive clones could be mapped to unstimulated subsets. Siplizumab significantly reduced the cumulative frequency of alloreactive sequences traceable to unstimulated CD4+ memory T cells. No functional confirmation was obtained for the suppressive function of proliferating Tregs from siplizumab cultures. Roughly 80-96% of proliferating CD4+ or CD8+ clones could not be assigned a naive or memory phenotype.

V trim: 6 bases; J trim: 6 bases; unmatched bases: 6. From the cysteine up to the phenylalanine, the CDR3 has a length of 13 residues. The CDR3 DNA has 39 bases and is translated from base 1. Taken from the germline V gene, the CDR1 and CDR2 loops are MDHEN and SYDVKM. This clone has more than one count but fewer than ten. The target of this receptor is not known. The input lacks base qualities; no much larger clone sits a single base away. Receptors were amplified or captured by the immunoSEQ multiplex PCR assay. Around 9.9 x 10^4 TCR templates per sample were assayed by the deep sequencing platform. Genomic DNA extracted from sorted T cells was the material used for TCRbeta CDR3 sequencing. On the study's bioinformatics: The R programming language was used for clonal analysis of the TCRbeta CDR3 data. Comparing unstimulated samples against CFSE-low samples taken after the reaction was how alloreactive CD4+ and CD8+ clones were defined. By matching sequences to the repertoires of sorted unstimulated Treg and non-Treg cells, each alloreactive CD4+ clone was assigned a regulatory or non-regulatory origin. Sourced from immuneACCESS, this table was stored by TCRdb with only in-frame sequences that have V and J called. A share of the clones is absent; for the studies checked, an unresolved V gene accounts for under half, and the remainder has no known explanation. The V and J calls and clone size are taken from that table; D and trimming were inferred from the DNA. This sample holds tens of thousands of clones; 89% were observed only once. In total, the top ten clones hold roughly 0.25% of the sample.

In addition, sequencing in three donor pairs included unstimulated CD8+ effector memory subsets alongside CD4+ naive, CD8+ naive, CD8+ TEMRA and CD4+ memory subsets. TCRbeta CDR3 sequencing was performed on sorted unstimulated T cells and on proliferating T cells recovered from mixed lymphocyte reactions. Fresh whole blood from around 11 HLA-typed healthy donors was used to isolate PBMCs. The receptor was derived from a human donor in good health. The source material was naive CD4+ T cells sorted from blood. The cell subset or site label, read with the paper, signifies: unstimulated naive T cells. This chain is built from TRBV28 and TRBJ1-2, with 8 central nucleotides matching TRBD1. In nucleotides, the sequence is TGTGCCAGCAGCCAGGGGGCTCAGGATGGCTACACCTTC. Its protein reads: CASSQGAQDGYTF.